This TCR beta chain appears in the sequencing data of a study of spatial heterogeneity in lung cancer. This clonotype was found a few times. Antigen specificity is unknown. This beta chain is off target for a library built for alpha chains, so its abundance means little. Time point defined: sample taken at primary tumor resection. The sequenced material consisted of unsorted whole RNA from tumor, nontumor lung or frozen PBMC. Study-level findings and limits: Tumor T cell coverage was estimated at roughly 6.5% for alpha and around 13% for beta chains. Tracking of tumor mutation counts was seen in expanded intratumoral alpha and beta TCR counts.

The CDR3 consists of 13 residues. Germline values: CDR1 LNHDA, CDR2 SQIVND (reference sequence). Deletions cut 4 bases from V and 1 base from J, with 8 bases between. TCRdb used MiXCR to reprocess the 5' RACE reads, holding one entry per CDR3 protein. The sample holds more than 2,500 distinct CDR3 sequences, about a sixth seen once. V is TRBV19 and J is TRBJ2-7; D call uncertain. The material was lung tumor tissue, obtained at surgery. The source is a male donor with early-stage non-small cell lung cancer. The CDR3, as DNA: TGTGCCAGTAGTACAACAGCTTCCTACGAGCAGTACTTC. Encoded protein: CASSTTASYEQYF.